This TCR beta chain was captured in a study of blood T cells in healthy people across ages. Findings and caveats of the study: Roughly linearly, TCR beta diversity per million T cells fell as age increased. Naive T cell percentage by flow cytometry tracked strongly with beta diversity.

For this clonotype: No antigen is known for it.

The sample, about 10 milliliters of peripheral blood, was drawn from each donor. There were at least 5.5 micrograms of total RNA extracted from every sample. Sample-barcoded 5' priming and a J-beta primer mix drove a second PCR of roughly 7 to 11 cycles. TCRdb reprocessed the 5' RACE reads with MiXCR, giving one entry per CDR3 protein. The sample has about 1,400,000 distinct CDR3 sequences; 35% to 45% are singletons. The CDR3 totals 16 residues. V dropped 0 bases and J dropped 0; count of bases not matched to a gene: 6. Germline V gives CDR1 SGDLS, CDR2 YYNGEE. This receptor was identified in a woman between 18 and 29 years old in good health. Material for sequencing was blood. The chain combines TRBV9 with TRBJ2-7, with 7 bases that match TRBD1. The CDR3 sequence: CASSVVGTEGSYEQYF. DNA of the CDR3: TGTGCCAGCAGCGTAGTCGGGACAGAGGGCTCCTACGAGCAGTACTTC.